A single sample is the source of the 32 T cell receptor beta chains below, sequenced in a study of blood T cell repertoires in COVID-19. The repertoire was sequenced with immunoSEQ multiplex PCR; TCRdb's copy has only in-frame clones and lacks some. This table holds around 500,000 clones, about nine tenths found once. Sequenced: PBMCs or T cells enriched from blood (not recorded which). These receptors came from a woman aged 55-75 years who had recovered from COVID-19.

The genes are TRBV3-1 (or the pseudogene TRBV3-2) and TRBJ1-6, with TRBD1 as a possible D gene (5 bases). CDR3 length: 14 residues. V was clipped by 6 bases and J by 10 bases, with 16 bases between them. Germline CDR1 is LGHDT and CDR2 is YNNKEL (reference sequence). The CDR3 is CASSLRGRESPLHF. CDR3 DNA: TGTGCCAGCAGTCTTAGGGGCAGGGAATCACCCCTCCACTTT.

In regard to this clone: This specimen includes other DNA sequences encoding the same CDR3. The DNA of the CDR3 is TGTGCCAGCAGTCTTGGACAGGGGAGAGGAGAGACCCAGTACTTC. Translating gives CASSLGQGRGETQYF. The genes are TRBV6-5 and TRBJ2-5, with 9 bases matching TRBD1. The CDR3 loop spans 15 amino acids. V lost 5 bases and J lost 4; bases outside the gene matches: 8. The germline V gene has CDR1 MNHEY and CDR2 SVGAGI.

A few counts support this clone. The sample carries other DNA sequences with the same CDR3. V usage is TRBV19 and J usage is TRBJ2-6, with TRBD1 matching 8 bases. The CDR3 covers 15 residues. V was pared by 9 bases and J by 1 base, with 5 bases of the junction left unmatched. Germline assignment: CDR1 LNHDA and CDR2 SQIVND (reference sequence). As DNA, the CDR3 is TGTGCCAGCGGACAGGGAGCTTCTGGGGCCAACGTCCTGACTTTC. The encoded protein is CASGQGASGANVLTF.

This sequence joins TRBV11-3 and TRBJ2-1; 7 bases align to TRBD1. There are 15 residues in the CDR3. V was pared by 5 bases and J by 4 bases, with 8 bases of the junction left unmatched. CDR1 and CDR2 from the germline V gene are SGHNT and YENEEA. The CDR3 spells CASSPPGTAYNEQFF. The CDR3 DNA sequence: TGTGCCAGCAGCCCGCCCGGGACAGCATACAATGAGCAGTTCTTC. The complete variable domain, with remaining parts taken from reference TRBV11-3 and TRBJ2-1, reads EAGVVQSPRYKIIEKKQPVAFWCNPISGHNTLYWYLQNLGQGPELLIRYENEEAVDDSQLPKDRFSAERLKGVDSTLKIQPAELGDSAVYLCASSPPGTAYNEQFFGPGTRLTVL.

The gene calls are TRBV5-1 and TRBJ2-3, with D tentatively TRBD1 (5 bases). Trimming pared 4 bases from V and 2 bases from J, leaving 11 bases between. The germline V gene has CDR1 SGHRS and CDR2 YFSETQ. CDR3 length: 14 amino acids. CDR3 in DNA: TGCGCCAGCAGCCTAGGACATAACACAGATACGCAGTATTTT. Protein product: CASSLGHNTDTQYF.

This clone was seen a few times. The J gene is TRBJ2-2, the V gene TRBV9; 13 nucleotides agree with TRBD2. CDR3 size: 19 residues. The V segment lost 2 bases and the J segment 5 bases; nucleotides outside the gene matches: 12. Germline loops: CDR1 SGDLS, CDR2 YYNGEE. The CDR3 DNA follows: TGTGCCAGCAGCGTGACCGCACTAGCGGGGGGGCCCAGTACCGGGGAGCTGTTTTTT. Its protein product is CASSVTALAGGPSTGELFF. The whole variable domain, filled in from reference TRBV9 and TRBJ2-2, reads DSGVTQTPKHLITATGQRVTLRCSPRSGDLSVYWYQQSLDQGLQFLIQYYNGEERAKGNILERFSAQQFPDLHSELNLSSLELGDSALYFCASSVTALAGGPSTGELFFGEGSRLTVL.

The V and J genes are TRBV11-2 and TRBJ1-4, with unresolved D. This CDR3 contains 16 residues. Per germline, CDR1 SGHAT and CDR2 FQNNGV. V was trimmed by 3 bases and J by 1 base, leaving 12 bases between them. CDR3 sequence reads: CASSLVSRETNEKLFF. The CDR3 region has the DNA TGTGCCAGCAGCTTGGTTAGTCGGGAAACTAATGAAAAACTGTTTTTT.

This clone was detected a few times. The sample contains more than one DNA sequence encoding this CDR3. The genes are TRBV27 and TRBJ2-2; D not resolved. Per the germline V gene, CDR1 is MNHEY and CDR2 is SMNVEV (reference sequence). With 3 bases removed from V and 7 bases from J, the gap between germline ends came to 3 bases. The CDR3 totals 11 residues. CDR3 protein: CASSFSGELFF. CDR3 nucleotide sequence: TGTGCCAGCAGTTTTAGCGGGGAGCTGTTTTTT.

This clone showed up just a few times. This CDR3 is also generated by other DNA sequences in the sample. The rearrangement joins TRBV19 to TRBJ2-3; a possible D gene is TRBD1 (6 bases). The CDR3 is 14 amino acids. The germline V and J ends were trimmed by 4 bases and 1 base, with 9 bases remaining between them. Germline lookup yields CDR1 LNHDA and CDR2 SQIVND (reference sequence). The CDR3 nucleotides read TGTGCCAGTAGTAGACGACAGGGCACAGATACGCAGTATTTT. It encodes CASSRRQGTDTQYF.

The rearrangement joins TRBV27 to TRBJ2-5; TRBD1 agrees at 7 bases. This CDR3 contains 13 residues. The junction had 3 bases not matched to a gene; V was cut back by 5 bases and J by 3 bases. Germline V gene lookup returns CDR1 MNHEY and CDR2 SMNVEV (reference sequence). This chain's CDR3 is CASSTGTEETQYF. CDR3 bases: TGTGCCAGCAGTACAGGGACAGAAGAGACCCAGTACTTC.

The chain joins TRBV2 to TRBJ1-2; 8 nucleotides agree with TRBD1. V lost 2 bases to trimming and J lost 4 bases; unmatched junction nucleotides: 6. Germline lookup yields CDR1 SNHLY and CDR2 FYNNEI. The CDR3 consists of 15 residues. CDR3 loop: CASSESAGGRYGYTF. CDR3 sequence (DNA): TGTGCCAGCAGTGAAAGCGCAGGGGGCCGCTATGGCTACACCTTC.

The V and J genes are TRBV7-9 and TRBJ2-1; 13 positions agree with TRBD2. The CDR3 runs 16 residues. V lost 5 bases and J lost 4; bases outside the gene matches: 5. Germline CDR1 reads SEHNR; CDR2 reads FQNEAQ (reference sequence). The CDR3 region has the DNA TGTGCCAGCAGCGTAACTAGCGGGGGGGCTTACAATGAGCAGTTCTTC. This codes for CASSVTSGGAYNEQFF.

CDR3 bases: TGTGCCTGGAGCGAGGGACAGGGGGCGGGAGGCTACACCTTC. Protein: CAWSEGQGAGGYTF. This chain links TRBV30 with TRBJ1-2, with 12 bases aligning to TRBD1. CDR3 length equals 14 residues. Germline loops: CDR1 GTSNPN, CDR2 SVGIG (reference sequence). V lost 3 bases and J lost 8; bases outside the gene matches: 7.

The chain is built from TRBV24-1 and TRBJ2-3; 13 bases fit TRBD2. Trimming at V came to 7 bases and at J to 7 bases, leaving 4 bases not matched to a gene. The CDR3 totals 14 residues. Germline V gives CDR1 KGHDR, CDR2 SFDVKD. CDR3: CATRGTSGDHTQYF. The CDR3 DNA reads TGTGCCACCAGGGGGACTAGCGGGGATCATACGCAGTATTTT.

V usage is TRBV7-2 and J usage is TRBJ2-1; no reliable D call. Germline assignment: CDR1 SGHTA and CDR2 FQGNSA. This CDR3 contains 13 residues. V lost 5 bases and J lost 4, with 9 bases in between. DNA of the CDR3: TGTGCCAGCAGCAAGACTGCTTACAATGAGCAGTTCTTC. Translated: CASSKTAYNEQFF.

V usage is TRBV5-1 and J usage is TRBJ1-1; 7 bases align to TRBD1. The V gene end was trimmed by 2 bases and the J gene end by 6 bases; junction bases not matched to a gene: 4. Per the germline V gene, CDR1 is SGHRS and CDR2 is YFSETQ. CDR3 length: 13 residues. The CDR3 nucleotides are TGCGCCAGCAGCTTCCGAGACAGGGCTGAAGCTTTCTTT. As protein: CASSFRDRAEAFF.

This clone was counted only a few times. This chain's CDR3 is CASSAYARSSYNSPLHF. CDR3 DNA: TGTGCCAGCAGCGCTTATGCAAGGAGCTCCTATAATTCACCCCTCCACTTT. The gene calls are TRBV2 and TRBJ1-6; no clear D. The CDR3 consists of 17 residues. The germline V gene encodes CDR1 SNHLY and CDR2 FYNNEI. Trimming cost V 6 bases and J 0 bases, with 15 bases left between them.

In nucleotides, the CDR3 is TGTGCCAGCAGCCAAGGGGGGCGGGGGGCACTGGGCGAGCAGTACTTC. Its protein product is CASSQGGRGALGEQYF. The J gene is TRBJ2-7, the V gene TRBV3-1 (or the pseudogene TRBV3-2), with 8 bases fitting TRBD2. Germline V gives CDR1 LGHDT, CDR2 YNNKEL (reference sequence). The CDR3 is 16 residues long. Trimming cost V 1 base and J 6 bases; bases outside gene matches: 11.

The chain joins TRBV5-1 to TRBJ1-2, with D maybe TRBD1 (5 bases). This CDR3 has 15 amino acids. Trimming removed 0 bases from V and 6 bases from J, with 15 bases in between. Germline assignment: CDR1 SGHRS and CDR2 YFSETQ. DNA for the CDR3: TGCGCCAGCAGCTTGGATAGGGGCCTCGACAATGGCTACACCTTC. Translating it yields CASSLDRGLDNGYTF.

The rearrangement links TRBV3-1 (or the pseudogene TRBV3-2) to TRBJ1-1; D uncertain. The CDR3 covers 13 residues. Trimming removed 6 bases at V and 1 base at J, with 9 bases between. Germline-derived CDR1 and CDR2 are LGHDT and YNNKEL (reference sequence). The CDR3 region is CASRSGTNTEAFF. The DNA for the CDR3 is TGTGCCAGCAGGTCGGGAACGAACACTGAAGCTTTCTTT.

This chain uses TRBV21-1 with TRBJ2-5; the tabulated D call, TRBD1, remains unverified against the DNA. TRBV21-1 is classified as a pseudogene. The length of the CDR3 is 14 residues. The CDR3 protein is CASSKGPRKETQYF. The CDR3 DNA is TGTGCCAGCAGCAAAGGCCCCAGAAAAGAGACCCAGTACTTC.

A single count supports this clone. The chain links TRBV18 to TRBJ1-4; no reliable D call. Per germline, CDR1 KGHSH and CDR2 LQKENI. The length of the CDR3 is 16 residues. Trimming pared 3 bases from V and 0 bases from J, leaving 11 bases between. CDR3 residues: CASSPLPVATNEKLFF. CDR3 coding DNA: TGTGCCAGCTCACCTCTACCGGTTGCAACTAATGAAAAACTGTTTTTT.

This sequence joins TRBV28 and TRBJ2-5; D gene unclear. Germline V gene lookup returns CDR1 MDHEN and CDR2 SYDVKM. This CDR3 comprises 14 residues. V was pared by 5 bases and J by 5 bases, with 15 bases between. The CDR3 region has the DNA TGTGCCAGCAGTACAGAGTCCAAAACGGAGACCCAGTACTTC. Translating it yields CASSTESKTETQYF.

V usage is TRBV4-1 and J usage is TRBJ2-5; a weak D match, TRBD1 (5 bases). This CDR3 contains 16 residues. Deletions cut 0 bases from V and 4 bases from J, with 15 bases between. CDR1 is MGHRA, CDR2 YSYEKL, per germline. The CDR3 region has the DNA TGCGCCAGCAGCCAAGAAAGAACAGGCGAAGGAGAGACCCAGTACTTC. It yields the protein CASSQERTGEGETQYF.

V is TRBV12-3 or TRBV12-4 and J is TRBJ1-5; D not resolved. Trimming stripped 3 bases from V and 6 bases from J, with 6 bases between. The CDR3 runs 12 residues. In DNA form, the CDR3 reads TGTGCCAGCAGTTTTCTTCCTCAGCCCCAGCATTTT. It encodes CASSFLPQPQHF.

The chain joins TRBV19 to TRBJ1-6, with TRBD1 identical over 7 bases. Germline-derived CDR1 and CDR2 are LNHDA and SQIVND (reference sequence). Trimming removed 7 bases from V and 6 bases from J; junction bases left unmatched: 3. The CDR3 loop spans 13 amino acids. CDR3 DNA sequence: TGTGCCAGTAAGGGACAGCTTAATTCACCCCTCCACTTT. Translating it yields CASKGQLNSPLHF.

This clone was counted a single time. The V and J genes are TRBV19 and TRBJ2-2; tentative D call: TRBD2 (6 bases). CDR3 length: 16 amino acids. V lost 5 bases, J lost 5 bases, and 18 bases lay in between. Germline-derived CDR1 and CDR2 are LNHDA and SQIVND (reference sequence). Here the CDR3 reads CASSSGEASGTGELFF. The CDR3 region has the DNA TGTGCCAGTAGTTCCGGGGAGGCCTCAGGAACCGGGGAGCTGTTTTTT.

This sequence joins TRBV12-5 and TRBJ2-1; 9 nucleotides agree with TRBD1. V trimming: 4 bases; J trimming: 6 bases; junction bases outside the gene matches: 7. Germline V gene sequence: CDR1 LGHNT, CDR2 FRNRAP. This CDR3 has 15 residues. This chain's CDR3 is CASGSGQGGLNEQFF. The CDR3 nucleotides are TGTGCTAGTGGTTCGGGACAGGGAGGCCTCAATGAGCAGTTCTTC.

This clone occurred once. The chain couples TRBV15 to TRBJ2-2; D gene unclear. V gave up 1 base and J gave up 4 bases, with 4 bases separating them. This CDR3 comprises 13 residues. CDR1 is LNHNV and CDR2 is YYDKDF in the germline V gene (reference sequence). In nucleotides, the CDR3 is TGTGCCACCAGCAGAGCCATCACCGGGGAGCTGTTTTTT. It yields the protein CATSRAITGELFF. The full variable domain, rest sourced from reference TRBV15 and TRBJ2-2, is DAMVIQNPRYQVTQFGKPVTLSCSQTLNHNVMYWYQQKSSQAPKLLFHYYDKDFNNEADTPDNFQSRRPNTSFCFLDIRSPGLGDTAMYLCATSRAITGELFFGEGSRLTVL.

This clone was detected only once. The chain links TRBV5-4 to TRBJ1-5, with D unclear. V was trimmed by 5 bases and J by 7 bases, leaving 19 bases between them. The CDR3 runs 15 residues. Germline V gene sequence: CDR1 SGHNT, CDR2 YYREEE (reference sequence). Written as DNA, the CDR3 is TGTGCCAGCAGACTGTTCGCGGGTCAATACCAGCCCCAGCATTTT. Translating gives CASRLFAGQYQPQHF.

The J gene is TRBJ1-3, the V gene TRBV29-1, with D perhaps TRBD1 (6 bases). CDR3 length equals 12 residues. V was pared by 3 bases and J by 7 bases, with 10 bases between. The germline gives CDR1 SQVTM, CDR2 ANQGSEA. CDR3: CSVETQGNTIYF. The CDR3 DNA sequence: TGCAGCGTTGAGACCCAGGGGAACACCATATATTTT.

This clone was recorded once. V usage is TRBV11-3 and J usage is TRBJ1-2; D is possibly TRBD1 (5 bases). Between the trimmed V and J ends, which lost 5 bases and 3 bases, there was a span of 16 bases. The length of the CDR3 is 15 residues. In germline, CDR1 is SGHNT, CDR2 YENEEA. CDR3 sequence reads: CASSPNRRDHYGYTF. DNA for the CDR3: TGTGCCAGCAGCCCCAACAGGAGGGACCACTATGGCTACACCTTC.